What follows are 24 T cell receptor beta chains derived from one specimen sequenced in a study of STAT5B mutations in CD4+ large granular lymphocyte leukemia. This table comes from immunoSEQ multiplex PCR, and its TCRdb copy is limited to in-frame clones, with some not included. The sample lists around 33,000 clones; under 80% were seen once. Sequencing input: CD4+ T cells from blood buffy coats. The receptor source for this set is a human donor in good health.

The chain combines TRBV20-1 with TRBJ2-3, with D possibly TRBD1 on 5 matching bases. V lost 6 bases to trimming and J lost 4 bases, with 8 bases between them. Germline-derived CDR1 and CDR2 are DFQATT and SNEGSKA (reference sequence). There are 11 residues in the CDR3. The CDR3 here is CSARVSDTQYF. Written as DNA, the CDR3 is TGCAGTGCCAGGGTGTCAGATACGCAGTATTTT.

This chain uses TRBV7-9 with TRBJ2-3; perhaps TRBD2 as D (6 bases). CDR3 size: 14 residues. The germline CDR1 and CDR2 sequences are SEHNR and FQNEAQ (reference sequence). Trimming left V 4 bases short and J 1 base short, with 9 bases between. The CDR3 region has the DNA TGTGCCAGCAGCTCAGAGCGGGGCACAGATACGCAGTATTTT. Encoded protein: CASSSERGTDTQYF.

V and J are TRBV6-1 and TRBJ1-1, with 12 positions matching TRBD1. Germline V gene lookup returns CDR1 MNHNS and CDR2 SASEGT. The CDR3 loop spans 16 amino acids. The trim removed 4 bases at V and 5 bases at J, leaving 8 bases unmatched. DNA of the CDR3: TGTGCCAGCAGTGTCTTACCGGGACAGGGGGCAACTGAAGCTTTCTTT. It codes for CASSVLPGQGATEAFF.

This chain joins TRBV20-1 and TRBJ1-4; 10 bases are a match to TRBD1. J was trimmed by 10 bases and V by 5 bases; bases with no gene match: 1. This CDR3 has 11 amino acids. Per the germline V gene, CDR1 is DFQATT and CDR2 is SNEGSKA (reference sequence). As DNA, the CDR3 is TGCAGTGCTGGACAGGGGGTAAAACTGTTTTTT. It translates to CSAGQGVKLFF.

Here the CDR3 DNA reads TGTGCCAGCAGCCGGACTAGCGCTAGCAATGAGCAGTTCTTC. It encodes CASSRTSASNEQFF. V is TRBV7-9 and J is TRBJ2-1, with 9 nucleotides matching TRBD2. CDR1 is SEHNR and CDR2 is FQNEAQ in the germline V gene (reference sequence). CDR3 length: 14 residues. After removal of 5 bases from V and 6 bases from J, the junction contained 5 bases not matched to a gene.

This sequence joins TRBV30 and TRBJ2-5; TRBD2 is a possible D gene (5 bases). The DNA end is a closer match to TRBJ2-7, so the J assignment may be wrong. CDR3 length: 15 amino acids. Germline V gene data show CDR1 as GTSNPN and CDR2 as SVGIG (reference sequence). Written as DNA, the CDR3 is TGTGCACTACTTTCGGTTCAGGAGGCCTCCTACGAGCAGTACTTC. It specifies CALLSVQEASYEQYF.

Written as DNA, the CDR3 is TGTGCCAGCAGTAATGGGACAGTCTACGAGCAGTACTTC. It translates to CASSNGTVYEQYF. The genes are TRBV27 and TRBJ2-7; the match to TRBD1 covers 7 bases. Trimming cost V 5 bases and J 3 bases; bases outside gene matches: 4. This CDR3 is 13 amino acids long. Germline V lookup: CDR1 MNHEY, CDR2 SMNVEV (reference sequence).

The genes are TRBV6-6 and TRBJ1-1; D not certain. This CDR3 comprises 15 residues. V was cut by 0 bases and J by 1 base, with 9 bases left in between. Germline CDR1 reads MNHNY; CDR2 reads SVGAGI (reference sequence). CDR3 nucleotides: TGTGCCAGCAGTTACTCGGCAGGAGAGAACACTGAAGCTTTCTTT. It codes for CASSYSAGENTEAFF.

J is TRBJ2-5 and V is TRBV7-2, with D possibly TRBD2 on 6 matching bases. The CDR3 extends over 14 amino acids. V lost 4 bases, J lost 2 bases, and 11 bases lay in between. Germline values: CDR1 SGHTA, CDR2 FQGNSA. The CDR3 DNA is TGTGCCAGCAGCTCATGGGGGGTTCAAGAGACCCAGTACTTC. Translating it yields CASSSWGVQETQYF.

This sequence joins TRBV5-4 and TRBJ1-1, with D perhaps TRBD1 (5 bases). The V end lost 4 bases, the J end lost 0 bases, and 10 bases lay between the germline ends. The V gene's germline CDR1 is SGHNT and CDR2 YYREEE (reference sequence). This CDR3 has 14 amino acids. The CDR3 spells CASSQGVMNTEAFF. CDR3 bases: TGTGCCAGCAGCCAAGGGGTCATGAACACTGAAGCTTTCTTT.

The CDR3 nucleotides are TGCGCCAGCAGCCCGTCCGGGGGGAACGAGAACTATGGCTACACCTTC. As protein: CASSPSGGNENYGYTF. The chain joins TRBV5-1 to TRBJ1-2; tentatively, D is TRBD1 (5 bases). Per germline, CDR1 SGHRS and CDR2 YFSETQ. Trimming shortened V by 4 bases and J by 2 bases, and 18 bases separated the two germline ends. CDR3 length: 16 amino acids.

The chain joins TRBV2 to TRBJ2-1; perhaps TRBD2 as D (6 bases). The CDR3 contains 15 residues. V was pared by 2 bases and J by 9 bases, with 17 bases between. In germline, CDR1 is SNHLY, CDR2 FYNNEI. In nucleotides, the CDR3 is TGTGCCAGCAGTGAACTCGGCGGGAAAGGAGGTGAGCAGTTCTTC. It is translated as CASSELGGKGGEQFF. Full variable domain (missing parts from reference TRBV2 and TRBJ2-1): EPEVTQTPSHQVTQMGQEVILRCVPISNHLYFYWYRQILGQKVEFLVSFYNNEISEKSEIFDDQFSVERPDGSNFTLKIRSTKLEDSAMYFCASSELGGKGGEQFFGPGTRLTVL.

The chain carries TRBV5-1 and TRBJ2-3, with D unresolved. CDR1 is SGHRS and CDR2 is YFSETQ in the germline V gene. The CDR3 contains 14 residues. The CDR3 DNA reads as TGCGCAACAGCAGCTAATGGGCGGACAGATACGCAGTATTTT. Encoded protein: CATAANGRTDTQYF.

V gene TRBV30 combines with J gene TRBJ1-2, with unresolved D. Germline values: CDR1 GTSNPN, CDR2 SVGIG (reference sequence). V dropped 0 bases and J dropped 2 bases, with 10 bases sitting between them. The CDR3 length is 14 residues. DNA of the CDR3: TGTGCCTGGAGTGTAATAGGAGGGAACTATGGCTACACCTTC. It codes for CAWSVIGGNYGYTF.

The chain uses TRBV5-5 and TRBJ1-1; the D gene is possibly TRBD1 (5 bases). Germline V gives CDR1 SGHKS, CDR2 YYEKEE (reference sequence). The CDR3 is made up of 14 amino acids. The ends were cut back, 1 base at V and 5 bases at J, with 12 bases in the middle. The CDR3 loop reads CASSLWAGRTEAFF. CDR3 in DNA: TGTGCCAGCAGCTTGTGGGCAGGGAGAACTGAAGCTTTCTTT.

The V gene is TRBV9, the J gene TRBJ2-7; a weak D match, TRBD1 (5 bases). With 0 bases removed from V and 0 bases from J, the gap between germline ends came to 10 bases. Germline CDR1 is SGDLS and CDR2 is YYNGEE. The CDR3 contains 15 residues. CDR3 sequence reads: CASSVADTGSYEQYF. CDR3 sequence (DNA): TGTGCCAGCAGCGTAGCGGACACAGGCTCCTACGAGCAGTACTTC.

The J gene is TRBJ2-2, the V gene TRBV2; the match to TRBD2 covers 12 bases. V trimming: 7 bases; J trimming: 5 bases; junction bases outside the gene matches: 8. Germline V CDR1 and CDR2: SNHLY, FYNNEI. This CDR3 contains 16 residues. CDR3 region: CASTGTSGRGTGELFF. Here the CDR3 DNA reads TGTGCCAGCACCGGGACTAGCGGGCGAGGGACCGGGGAGCTGTTTTTT. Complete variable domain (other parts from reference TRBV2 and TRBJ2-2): EPEVTQTPSHQVTQMGQEVILRCVPISNHLYFYWYRQILGQKVEFLVSFYNNEISEKSEIFDDQFSVERPDGSNFTLKIRSTKLEDSAMYFCASTGTSGRGTGELFFGEGSRLTVL.

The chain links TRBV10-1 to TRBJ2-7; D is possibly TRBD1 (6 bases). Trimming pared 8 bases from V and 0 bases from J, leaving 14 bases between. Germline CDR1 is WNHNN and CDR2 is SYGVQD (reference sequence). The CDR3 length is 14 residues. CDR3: CASRQASSSYEQYF. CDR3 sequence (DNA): TGCGCCAGCCGACAGGCCTCGAGCTCCTACGAGCAGTACTTC.

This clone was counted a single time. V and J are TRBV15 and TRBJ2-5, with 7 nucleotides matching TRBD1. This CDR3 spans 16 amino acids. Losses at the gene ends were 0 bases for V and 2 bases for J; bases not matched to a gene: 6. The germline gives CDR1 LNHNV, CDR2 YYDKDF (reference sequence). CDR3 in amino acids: CATSRDRGRGQETQYF. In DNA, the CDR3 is TGTGCCACCAGCAGAGATCGGGGCAGGGGGCAAGAGACCCAGTACTTC.

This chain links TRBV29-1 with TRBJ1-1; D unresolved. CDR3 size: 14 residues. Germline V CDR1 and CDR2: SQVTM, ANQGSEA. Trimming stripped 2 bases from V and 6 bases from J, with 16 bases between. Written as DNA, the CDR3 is TGCAGCGTTGAACCTTCGGCAGAAAGAGCTGAAGCTTTCTTT. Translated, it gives CSVEPSAERAEAFF.

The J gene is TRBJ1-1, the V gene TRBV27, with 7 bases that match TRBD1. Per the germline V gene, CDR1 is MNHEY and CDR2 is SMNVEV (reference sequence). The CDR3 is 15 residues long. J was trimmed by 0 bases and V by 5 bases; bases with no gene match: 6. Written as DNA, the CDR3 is TGTGCCAGCAGTAAGAGACAGGGTGTGAACACTGAAGCTTTCTTT. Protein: CASSKRQGVNTEAFF.

DNA of the CDR3: TGTGCCAGCAGCTTGACCGATACGGGAGTAGAGACCCAGTACTTC. Protein sequence: CASSLTDTGVETQYF. This chain joins TRBV5-6 and TRBJ2-5, with a tentative D call TRBD2 (6 bases). This CDR3 has 15 residues. Per germline, CDR1 SGHDT and CDR2 YYEEEE. The V gene lost 1 base and the J gene lost 4 bases, with 14 bases spanning the gap.

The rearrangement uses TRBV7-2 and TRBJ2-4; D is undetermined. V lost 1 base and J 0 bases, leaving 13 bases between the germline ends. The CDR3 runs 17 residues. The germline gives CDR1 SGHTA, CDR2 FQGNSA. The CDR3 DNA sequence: TGTGCCAGCAGCTTAGATCTGGGTACCCTAGCCAAAAACATTCAGTACTTC. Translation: CASSLDLGTLAKNIQYF.

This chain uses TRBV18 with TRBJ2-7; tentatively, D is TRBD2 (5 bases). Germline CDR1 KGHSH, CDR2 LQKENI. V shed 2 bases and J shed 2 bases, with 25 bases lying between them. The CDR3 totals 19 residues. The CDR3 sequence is CASSPSGSPGWALTYEQYF. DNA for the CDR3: TGTGCCAGCTCACCATCGGGCAGTCCGGGATGGGCCCTCACCTACGAGCAGTACTTC. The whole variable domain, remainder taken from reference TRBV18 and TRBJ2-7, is NAGVMQNPRHLVRRRGQEARLRCSPMKGHSHVYWYRQLPEEGLKFMVYLQKENIIDESGMPKERFSAEFPKEGPSILRIQQVVRGDSAAYFCASSPSGSPGWALTYEQYFGPGTRLTVT.